One and the same sample provided the 18 T cell receptor beta chains below, sequenced in a study of T cell changes during pregnancy in multiple sclerosis. The assay was immunoSEQ multiplex PCR, and TCRdb's table has in-frame clones only and misses some. The sample includes 90,000 to 150,000 clones, roughly 92% of them seen just once. The specimen was peripheral blood, collected before pregnancy. Receptor source: a female donor with multiple sclerosis, enrolled in a pregnancy study.

Only one count was recorded for this clone. CDR3 sequence reads: CASNWLQGATGELFF. CDR3 bases: TGCGCCAGCAATTGGCTGCAGGGGGCCACCGGGGAGCTGTTTTTT. V gene TRBV4-1 combines with J gene TRBJ2-2; 8 positions match TRBD1. The length of the CDR3 is 15 residues. The ends lost 7 bases at V and 4 bases at J; junction bases unmatched: 8. CDR1 MGHRA and CDR2 YSYEKL come from the germline V gene.

Written as DNA, the CDR3 is TGTGCCAGCAGCTTGGACAGGGGCATTTTCCCCGGGGAGCTGTTTTTT. It encodes CASSLDRGIFPGELFF. The V and J genes are TRBV5-4 and TRBJ2-2; the match to TRBD1 covers 7 bases. Per germline, CDR1 SGHNT and CDR2 YYREEE (reference sequence). CDR3 length: 16 amino acids. V lost 0 bases, J lost 6 bases, and 8 bases stayed unmatched. The full variable domain, in which reference TRBV5-4 and TRBJ2-2 provide the parts outside the CDR3, is ETGVTQSPTHLIKTRGQQVTLRCSSQSGHNTVSWYQQALGQGPQFIFQYYREEENGRGNFPPRFSGLQFPNYSSELNVNALELDDSALYLCASSLDRGIFPGELFFGEGSRLTVL.

The V call is TRBV2, the J call TRBJ1-5; 7 nucleotides match TRBD1. CDR1 is SNHLY and CDR2 is FYNNEI in the germline V gene. Trimming removed 11 bases from V and 4 bases from J; junction bases left unmatched: 8. The length of the CDR3 is 13 residues. CDR3 coding DNA: TGTGCCGGTAACAGGGGTGCTAATCAGCCCCAGCATTTT. This translates into CAGNRGANQPQHF.

The chain has TRBV5-1 and TRBJ1-4; D unclear. Per germline, CDR1 SGHRS and CDR2 YFSETQ. The V gene lost 4 bases and the J gene lost 5 bases, with 15 bases spanning the gap. The CDR3 has 15 residues. CDR3 DNA: TGCGCCAGCAGCCCCGGTTCCGAGAGAAATGAAAAACTGTTTTTT. Translating it yields CASSPGSERNEKLFF.

The chain recombines TRBV18 with TRBJ1-5; 11 bases map to TRBD1. The germline V gene encodes CDR1 KGHSH and CDR2 LQKENI. This CDR3 has 15 amino acids. V shed 6 bases and J 6 bases; nucleotides not matched to a gene: 7. The CDR3 loop reads CASSPGTGGFQPQHF. The CDR3, as DNA: TGTGCCAGCTCCCCCGGGACAGGGGGTTTTCAGCCCCAGCATTTT.

This chain uses TRBV27 with TRBJ2-5; D is unresolved. The germline V gene has CDR1 MNHEY and CDR2 SMNVEV (reference sequence). CDR3 length: 15 amino acids. With 6 bases removed from V and 5 bases from J, the gap between germline ends came to 19 bases. The CDR3: CASRKDPASKETQYF. CDR3 coding DNA: TGTGCCAGCAGAAAGGATCCCGCTAGTAAGGAGACCCAGTACTTC.

This chain links TRBV7-7 with TRBJ2-1; 8 positions match TRBD2. The germline CDR1 and CDR2 sequences are SSHAT and FNYEAQ (reference sequence). Unmatched junction bases numbered 4, after V lost 1 base and J lost 5 bases. CDR3 length: 15 residues. This chain's CDR3 is CASSLGLAGDNEQFF. Here the CDR3 DNA reads TGTGCCAGCAGCTTAGGGCTAGCGGGCGACAATGAGCAGTTCTTC.

The CDR3 nucleotides read TGTGCCTGGACCCCCCCGGGGAACACTGAAGCTTTCTTT. Translation: CAWTPPGNTEAFF. The chain couples TRBV30 to TRBJ1-1; D gene uncertain. V lost 4 bases to trimming and J lost 1 base, with 10 bases between them. This CDR3 contains 13 residues. Germline V gene sequence: CDR1 GTSNPN, CDR2 SVGIG (reference sequence).

The V call is TRBV5-1, the J call TRBJ2-1; the match to TRBD2 covers 9 bases. Germline V gives CDR1 SGHRS, CDR2 YFSETQ. The J segment lost 9 bases and the V segment lost 4 bases, leaving 17 bases of the junction unmatched. The CDR3 covers 17 residues. DNA of the CDR3: TGCGCCAGCAGCAAGAACCCGGCTAGCGGGGTCGGGAGTGAGCAGTTCTTC. Translated: CASSKNPASGVGSEQFF.

The genes are TRBV5-4 and TRBJ2-1; D might be TRBD2 (5 bases). Trimming cost V 4 bases and J 0 bases, with 11 bases left between them. Germline V CDR1 and CDR2: SGHNT, YYREEE (reference sequence). This CDR3 has 15 residues. The chain's CDR3 is CASSPIEGSYNEQFF. The CDR3 nucleotides are TGTGCCAGCAGCCCGATAGAGGGCTCCTACAATGAGCAGTTCTTC.

The V gene is TRBV15, the J gene TRBJ1-1, with TRBD1 matching 7 bases. There are 12 residues in the CDR3. Germline assignment: CDR1 LNHNV and CDR2 YYDKDF (reference sequence). The CDR3 DNA sequence: TGTTACAGGGGCGTACCCAACACTGAAGCTTTCTTT. Protein product: CYRGVPNTEAFF.

The V call is TRBV5-1, the J call TRBJ2-3; possibly TRBD2 for D (5 bases). The CDR3 contains 15 residues. Looked up from germline, CDR1 is SGHRS and CDR2 is YFSETQ. V lost 0 bases, J lost 2 bases, and 10 bases lay in between. The CDR3 loop reads CASSLDGGHTDTQYF. CDR3 bases: TGCGCCAGCAGCTTGGACGGAGGCCACACAGATACGCAGTATTTT.

This chain joins TRBV6-1 and TRBJ1-2; maybe TRBD1 (6 bases). V lost 8 bases and J lost 6, with 16 bases in between. The CDR3 sequence is 13 residues long. Looked up from germline, CDR1 is MNHNS and CDR2 is SASEGT. Here the CDR3 reads CASGYREGNGYTF. Written as DNA, the CDR3 is TGTGCCAGCGGGTACAGGGAAGGGAATGGCTACACCTTC.

The rearrangement joins TRBV29-1 to TRBJ2-7, with 7 bases that match TRBD1. V trimming: 3 bases; J trimming: 1 base; junction bases outside the gene matches: 0. The CDR3 spans 12 residues. The germline CDR1 and CDR2 sequences are SQVTM and ANQGSEA. The CDR3 sequence: CSVEDRSYEQYF. CDR3 DNA: TGCAGCGTTGAGGACAGGTCCTACGAGCAGTACTTC.

CDR3 DNA: TGTGCCAGCAGGGGACTAGCTATAACGGAATACGAGCAGTACTTC. It is translated as CASRGLAITEYEQYF. The chain combines TRBV2 with TRBJ2-7, with 9 bases matching TRBD2. V was clipped by 6 bases and J by 4 bases; unmatched bases: 10. The CDR3 sequence is 15 residues long. Germline V lookup: CDR1 SNHLY, CDR2 FYNNEI.

This clone was found once. This chain links TRBV9 with TRBJ1-1; tentatively, D is TRBD1 (6 bases). Germline CDR1 reads SGDLS; CDR2 reads YYNGEE. V lost 4 bases, J lost 3 bases, and 16 bases lay in between. CDR3 length: 15 residues. CDR3 sequence reads: CASSPRGGTHTEAFF. DNA of the CDR3: TGTGCCAGCAGCCCGCGGGGGGGCACCCACACTGAAGCTTTCTTT.

The V call is TRBV5-1, the J call TRBJ1-4; 8 nucleotides align to TRBD1. This CDR3 is built from 15 residues. CDR1 is SGHRS, CDR2 YFSETQ, per germline. V shed 1 base and J 6 bases; nucleotides not matched to a gene: 5. CDR3 bases: TGCGCCAGCAGCTTGAGGGGACAGGCCCATGAAAAACTGTTTTTT. Its translation: CASSLRGQAHEKLFF.

The chain couples TRBV5-1 to TRBJ2-1, with TRBD1 matching 12 bases. Germline-derived CDR1 and CDR2 are SGHRS and YFSETQ. This CDR3 spans 17 amino acids. V dropped 0 bases and J dropped 7; count of bases not matched to a gene: 8. The CDR3 region has the DNA TGCGCCAGCAGCTTGGTGGGGACAGGGGGCGCGGGGAATGAGCAGTTCTTC. It translates to CASSLVGTGGAGNEQFF.